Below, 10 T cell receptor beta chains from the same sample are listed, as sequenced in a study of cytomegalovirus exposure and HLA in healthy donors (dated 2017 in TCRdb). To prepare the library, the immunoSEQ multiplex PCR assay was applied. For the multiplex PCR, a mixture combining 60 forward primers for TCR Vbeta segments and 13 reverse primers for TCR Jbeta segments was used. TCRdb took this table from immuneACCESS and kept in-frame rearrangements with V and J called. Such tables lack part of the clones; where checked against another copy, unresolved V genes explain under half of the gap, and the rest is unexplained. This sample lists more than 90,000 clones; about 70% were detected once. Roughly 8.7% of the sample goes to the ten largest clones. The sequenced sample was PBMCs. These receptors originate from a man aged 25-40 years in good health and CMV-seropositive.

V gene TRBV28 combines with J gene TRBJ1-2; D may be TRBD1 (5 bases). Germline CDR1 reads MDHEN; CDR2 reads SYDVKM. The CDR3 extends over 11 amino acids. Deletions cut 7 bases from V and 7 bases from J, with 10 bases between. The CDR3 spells CASNGGSGYTF. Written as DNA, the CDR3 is TGTGCCAGCAACGGGGGGAGTGGCTACACCTTC.

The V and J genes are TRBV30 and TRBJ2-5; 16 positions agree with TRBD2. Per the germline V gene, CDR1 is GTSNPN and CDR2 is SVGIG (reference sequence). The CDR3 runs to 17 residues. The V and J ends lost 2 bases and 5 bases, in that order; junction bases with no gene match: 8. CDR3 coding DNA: TGTGCCTGGAGTCCCGGGACTAGCGGGGGGGCAGGGGAGACCCAGTACTTC. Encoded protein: CAWSPGTSGGAGETQYF. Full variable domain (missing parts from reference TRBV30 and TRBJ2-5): SQTIHQWPATLVQPVGSPLSLECTVEGTSNPNLYWYRQAAGRGLQLLFYSVGIGQISSEVPQNLSASRPQDRQFILSSKKLLLSDSGFYLCAWSPGTSGGAGETQYFGPGTRLLVL.

The CDR3 DNA reads as TGCAGTGCTTTATCGGGGTACGAGCAGTACTTC. Its protein is CSALSGYEQYF. The chain recombines TRBV20-1 with TRBJ2-7, with D possibly being TRBD2 (5 bases). The CDR3 covers 11 residues. Trimming removed 5 bases from V and 4 bases from J, with 9 bases in between. The germline gives CDR1 DFQATT, CDR2 SNEGSKA (reference sequence).

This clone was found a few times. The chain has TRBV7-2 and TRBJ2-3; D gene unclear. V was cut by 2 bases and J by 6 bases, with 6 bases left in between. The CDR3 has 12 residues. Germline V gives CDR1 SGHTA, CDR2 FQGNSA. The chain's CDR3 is CASSLYIDTQYF. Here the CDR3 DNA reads TGTGCCAGCAGCTTATATATTGATACGCAGTATTTT. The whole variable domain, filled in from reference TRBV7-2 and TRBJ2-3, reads GAGVSQSPSNKVTEKGKDVELRCDPISGHTALYWYRQSLGQGLEFLIYFQGNSAPDKSGLPSDRFSAERTGGSVSTLTIQRTQQEDSAVYLCASSLYIDTQYFGPGTRLTVL.

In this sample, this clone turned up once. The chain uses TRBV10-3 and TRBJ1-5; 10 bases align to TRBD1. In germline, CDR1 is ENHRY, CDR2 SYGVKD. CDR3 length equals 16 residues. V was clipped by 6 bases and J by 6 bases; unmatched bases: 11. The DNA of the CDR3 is TGTGCCATCAGAGAGACAGGGGGCGAAGGTGGTCAGCCCCAGCATTTT. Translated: CAIRETGGEGGQPQHF.

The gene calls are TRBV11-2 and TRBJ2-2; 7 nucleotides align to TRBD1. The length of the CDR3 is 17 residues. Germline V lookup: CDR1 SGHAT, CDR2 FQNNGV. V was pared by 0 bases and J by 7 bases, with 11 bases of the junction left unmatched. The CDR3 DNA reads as TGTGCCAGCAGCTTAGATCTACGAAGGGGGCAGAGCGGGGAGCTGTTTTTT. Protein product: CASSLDLRRGQSGELFF.

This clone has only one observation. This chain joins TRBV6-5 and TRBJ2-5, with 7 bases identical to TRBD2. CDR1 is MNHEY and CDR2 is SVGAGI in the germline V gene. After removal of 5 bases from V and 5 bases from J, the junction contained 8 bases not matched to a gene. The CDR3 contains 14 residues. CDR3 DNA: TGTGCCAGCAGTGAAGGGGAGGGTTGGGAGACCCAGTACTTC. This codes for CASSEGEGWETQYF.

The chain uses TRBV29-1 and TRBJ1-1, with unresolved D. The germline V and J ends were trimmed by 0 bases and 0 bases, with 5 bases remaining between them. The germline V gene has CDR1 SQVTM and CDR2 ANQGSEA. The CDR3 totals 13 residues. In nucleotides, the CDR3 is TGCAGCGTTGAAGATCGGGTGAACACTGAAGCTTTCTTT. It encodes CSVEDRVNTEAFF.

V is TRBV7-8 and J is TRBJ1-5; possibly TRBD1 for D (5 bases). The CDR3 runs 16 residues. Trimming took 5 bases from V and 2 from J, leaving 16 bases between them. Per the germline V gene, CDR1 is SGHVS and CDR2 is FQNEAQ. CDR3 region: CASSELDSVGNQPQHF. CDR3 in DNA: TGTGCCAGCAGCGAGCTTGACAGTGTCGGCAATCAGCCCCAGCATTTT.

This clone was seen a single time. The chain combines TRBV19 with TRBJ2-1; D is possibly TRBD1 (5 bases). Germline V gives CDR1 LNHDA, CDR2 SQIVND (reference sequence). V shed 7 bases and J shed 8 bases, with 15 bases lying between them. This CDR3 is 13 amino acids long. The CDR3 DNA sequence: TGTGCCAGTACCCAGGGCCAGTACGATGAGCAGTTCTTC. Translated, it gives CASTQGQYDEQFF.